Each of the 29 T cell receptor beta chains below was sequenced from the same sample in a study of cytomegalovirus exposure and HLA in healthy donors. Both 60 Vbeta primers and 13 Jbeta primers went into the PCR. Using immunoSEQ multiplex PCR, the repertoire was profiled, and TCRdb retains in-frame clones only, with some absent. This table has 200,000 or so clones, almost 85% appearing once. Sequencing input: PBMCs. Every receptor here comes from a boy between 10 and 17 years old in good health and CMV-seronegative.

The genes are TRBV28 and TRBJ2-7; no reliable D call. Germline CDR1 reads MDHEN; CDR2 reads SYDVKM. V was trimmed by 5 bases and J by 5 bases, leaving 22 bases between them. The CDR3 consists of 16 residues. CDR3 nucleotide sequence: TGTGCCAGCAGTGGCCTGGAGACTTCGCGTTGGGACGAGCAGTACTTC. Its protein is CASSGLETSRWDEQYF.

This chain links TRBV15 with TRBJ2-7; D unresolved. The germline CDR1 and CDR2 sequences are LNHNV and YYDKDF (reference sequence). The CDR3 contains 15 residues. The ends were cut back, 1 base at V and 0 bases at J, with 10 bases in the middle. CDR3 sequence reads: CATSRGAVISYEQYF. The CDR3 DNA reads as TGTGCCACCAGCAGAGGGGCAGTAATCTCCTACGAGCAGTACTTC.

This clone was detected only a few times. This chain connects TRBV25-1 to TRBJ2-2, with TRBD2 matching 8 bases. Looked up from germline, CDR1 is MGHDK and CDR2 is SYGVNS. This CDR3 is 16 amino acids long. After removal of 2 bases from V and 5 bases from J, the junction contained 7 bases not matched to a gene. This CDR3 is CASSEGRGGRTGELFF. CDR3 sequence (DNA): TGTGCCAGCAGTGAAGGCCGGGGGGGCCGGACCGGGGAGCTGTTTTTT.

This clone showed up just once. This chain links TRBV6-1 with TRBJ1-5; D not certain. The CDR3 sequence is 14 residues long. Germline loops: CDR1 MNHNS, CDR2 SASEGT. V was trimmed by 10 bases and J by 9 bases, leaving 22 bases between them. This CDR3 is CAIRTLTGRGPQHF. Here the CDR3 DNA reads TGTGCCATCCGTACCCTGACTGGGCGGGGGCCCCAGCATTTT.

In this sample, this clone turned up once. The chain recombines TRBV13 with TRBJ2-7, with 10 bases lining up with TRBD1. Germline CDR1 is PRHDT and CDR2 is FYEKMQ (reference sequence). The V and J ends lost 4 bases and 5 bases, in that order; junction bases with no gene match: 14. The CDR3 spans 17 residues. CDR3 loop: CASSSRDRGTLGHEQYF. The CDR3 nucleotides read TGTGCCAGCAGCTCCCGGGACAGGGGAACTTTGGGGCACGAGCAGTACTTC.

The chain uses TRBV29-1 and TRBJ2-7, with 7 bases lining up with TRBD1. Germline assignment: CDR1 SQVTM and CDR2 ANQGSEA. With 4 bases clipped from V and 2 bases from J, the junction kept 14 bases outside the gene matches. There are 16 residues in the CDR3. CDR3 nucleotide sequence: TGCAGCGTTGTTCCCGTTAGACAGGGTCCTCCCTACGAGCAGTACTTC. Its protein product is CSVVPVRQGPPYEQYF.

The V and J genes are TRBV2 and TRBJ1-2, with 9 bases identical to TRBD1. The CDR3 runs to 14 residues. In germline, CDR1 is SNHLY, CDR2 FYNNEI. Trimming took 3 bases from V and 8 from J; bases not matched to a gene: 7. The chain's CDR3 is CASSDEGQGYGYTF. DNA of the CDR3: TGTGCCAGCAGTGATGAGGGACAGGGATACGGCTACACCTTC.

To note about this clone: Mismatch with germline at one junction end may stem from a read error. The chain uses TRBV7-9 and TRBJ2-5; D gene ambiguous. In germline, CDR1 is SEHNR, CDR2 FQNEAQ (reference sequence). The CDR3 length is 11 residues. For the CDR3, the DNA is TGTTCCAGCAATATCGAAGAGACCCAGTACTTC. Translation: CSSNIEETQYF.

As for this clone: The junction departs from germline at one end; a sequencing error may be responsible. The chain uses TRBV19 and TRBJ2-7; 8 nucleotides agree with TRBD1. The V gene's germline CDR1 is LNHDA and CDR2 SQIVND (reference sequence). CDR3 length: 14 residues. The CDR3 DNA reads TGTGCCAGTAGTATTCGACAGGGGTCCTTCGAGCAGTACTTC. This encodes CASSIRQGSFEQYF.

V gene TRBV19 combines with J gene TRBJ2-7, with 7 bases that match TRBD1. CDR3 length equals 16 residues. The germline V gene encodes CDR1 LNHDA and CDR2 SQIVND (reference sequence). The trim removed 4 bases at V and 2 bases at J, leaving 11 bases unmatched. The CDR3 loop is CASSTQLTGTAYEQYF. The CDR3 region has the DNA TGTGCCAGTAGTACCCAACTGACAGGGACGGCCTACGAGCAGTACTTC.

This clone was counted once. CDR3 DNA sequence: TGTGCCAGCAGTTTGGAGGGAGGCTACACCTTC. Its translation: CASSLEGGYTF. The rearrangement uses TRBV28 and TRBJ1-2; D gene uncertain. The germline V gene has CDR1 MDHEN and CDR2 SYDVKM. Trimming left V 3 bases short and J 8 bases short, with 7 bases between. The CDR3 runs to 11 residues.

The rearrangement uses TRBV29-1 and TRBJ2-1, with TRBD2 identical over 9 bases. CDR3 length equals 12 residues. The V segment lost 8 bases and the J segment 8 bases; nucleotides outside the gene matches: 7. Germline lookup yields CDR1 SQVTM and CDR2 ANQGSEA. CDR3: CSITSGWDEQFF. In DNA form, the CDR3 reads TGCAGCATTACTAGCGGGTGGGATGAGCAGTTCTTC.

The rearrangement uses TRBV27 and TRBJ2-7; TRBD2 matches 8 bases. V shed 5 bases, J shed 7 bases, and the junction held 19 bases outside the gene matches. Germline V gene lookup returns CDR1 MNHEY and CDR2 SMNVEV (reference sequence). The CDR3 totals 17 residues. The CDR3: CASSPISGKYYLQEQYF. CDR3 nucleotides: TGTGCCAGCAGTCCCATTAGCGGGAAATACTACCTACAAGAGCAGTACTTC.

The chain has TRBV13 and TRBJ2-3, with 9 bases matching TRBD2. Per germline, CDR1 PRHDT and CDR2 FYEKMQ (reference sequence). CDR3 length: 20 residues. V was clipped by 4 bases and J by 0 bases; unmatched bases: 17. The CDR3 spells CASSYGGGVAGANSTDTQYF. The CDR3 DNA sequence: TGTGCCAGCAGCTACGGCGGGGGGGTAGCGGGAGCCAATAGCACAGATACGCAGTATTTT.

This clone was detected ten times or more. The J gene is TRBJ1-1, the V gene TRBV6-4; unclear D gene. V shed 6 bases and J shed 1 base, with 12 bases lying between them. Germline V gene lookup returns CDR1 MRHNA and CDR2 SNTAGT. The CDR3 runs to 14 residues. The CDR3 DNA follows: TGTGCCAGCAGGGCTCAGGCGGGGAACACTGAAGCTTTCTTT. It is translated as CASRAQAGNTEAFF.

The rearrangement joins TRBV29-1 to TRBJ1-2; TRBD1 matches at 11 bases. Losses at the gene ends were 5 bases for V and 7 bases for J; bases not matched to a gene: 6. CDR3 length: 13 amino acids. Germline V CDR1 and CDR2: SQVTM, ANQGSEA. CDR3 in DNA: TGCAGCGTTTGGGGACAGGGGGGGTCTGGCTACACCTTC. It encodes CSVWGQGGSGYTF.

The CDR3: CASSNGVHNEQFF. The CDR3, as DNA: TGTGCCAGCAGCAACGGGGTCCACAATGAGCAGTTCTTC. The chain has TRBV6-5 and TRBJ2-1, with TRBD2 as a possible D gene (5 bases). The V end was cut by 6 bases, the J end by 5 bases, with 11 bases between. The CDR3 totals 13 residues. In germline, CDR1 is MNHEY, CDR2 SVGAGI.

The chain is built from TRBV27 and TRBJ2-7; D may be TRBD2 (6 bases). Germline CDR1 reads MNHEY; CDR2 reads SMNVEV (reference sequence). With 6 bases removed from V and 5 bases from J, the gap between germline ends came to 20 bases. The length of the CDR3 is 15 residues. The CDR3 sequence is CASSPKRAFFHEQYF. CDR3 in DNA: TGTGCCAGCAGCCCAAAGCGGGCCTTTTTCCACGAGCAGTACTTC.

The chain is built from TRBV11-2 and TRBJ1-5, with 7 positions matching TRBD1. V shed 0 bases and J 2 bases; nucleotides not matched to a gene: 7. The CDR3 sequence is 17 residues long. Germline V gene sequence: CDR1 SGHAT, CDR2 FQNNGV. The CDR3 sequence is CASSLDDRQGGNQPQHF. The CDR3, as DNA: TGTGCCAGCAGCTTAGATGACAGACAGGGAGGCAATCAGCCCCAGCATTTT. Full variable domain (missing parts from reference TRBV11-2 and TRBJ1-5): EAGVAQSPRYKIIEKRQSVAFWCNPISGHATLYWYQQILGQGPKLLIQFQNNGVVDDSQLPKDRFSAERLKGVDSTLKIQPAKLEDSAVYLCASSLDDRQGGNQPQHFGDGTRLSIL.

This sequence joins TRBV6-6 and TRBJ2-7; maybe TRBD1 (6 bases). Trimming took off 5 bases at V and 6 bases at J, with 20 bases between the two ends. The CDR3 extends over 15 amino acids. The germline CDR1 and CDR2 sequences are MNHNY and SVGAGI (reference sequence). The CDR3 bases are TGTGCCAGCAGTCAGGGGTGGGTAGCCCTTCGCGAGCAGTACTTC. It is translated as CASSQGWVALREQYF.

The chain links TRBV19 to TRBJ1-1; 7 nucleotides agree with TRBD1. CDR1 is LNHDA, CDR2 SQIVND, per germline (reference sequence). J gave up 5 bases and V 6 bases, and 9 bases lay outside the gene matches. This CDR3 has 14 amino acids. CDR3 residues: CASRNRGEATEAFF. The CDR3 coding sequence is TGTGCCAGTAGGAACAGGGGTGAGGCAACTGAAGCTTTCTTT.

The chain joins TRBV5-6 to TRBJ1-5, with TRBD1 matching over 12 bases. This CDR3 has 14 residues. The trim removed 4 bases at V and 5 bases at J, leaving 1 base unmatched. Germline values: CDR1 SGHDT, CDR2 YYEEEE. In DNA, the CDR3 is TGTGCCAGCAGCGGGACAGGGGGCGATCAGCCCCAGCATTTT. Translating it yields CASSGTGGDQPQHF.

The chain carries TRBV9 and TRBJ2-7; maybe TRBD2 (7 bases). CDR1 is SGDLS and CDR2 is YYNGEE in the germline V gene. This CDR3 contains 15 residues. V dropped 0 bases and J dropped 5 bases, with 15 bases sitting between them. DNA for the CDR3: TGTGCCAGCAGCGTAGTACCGGGGGCGGGGGACGAGCAGTACTTC. Its translation is CASSVVPGAGDEQYF.

This clone has just one count. The chain joins TRBV6-5 to TRBJ1-1; D gene unclear. The CDR3 loop spans 15 amino acids. Germline lookup yields CDR1 MNHEY and CDR2 SVGAGI. V was shortened by 2 bases and J by 3 bases, with 13 bases between the two germline ends. CDR3 protein: CASSYGPPRDTEAFF. In nucleotides, the CDR3 is TGTGCCAGCAGTTACGGGCCTCCGAGGGACACTGAAGCTTTCTTT.

V gene TRBV4-2 combines with J gene TRBJ2-2; 16 bases are shared with TRBD2. Germline loops: CDR1 LGHNA, CDR2 YNFKEQ. CDR3 length equals 17 residues. V gave up 2 bases and J gave up 6 bases; unmatched junction bases: 3. The CDR3 protein is CASSQLGTSGGAGELFF. In DNA, the CDR3 is TGTGCCAGCAGCCAACTAGGGACTAGCGGGGGGGCCGGGGAGCTGTTTTTT.

The rearrangement links TRBV11-2 to TRBJ1-3, with D hard to call. Looked up from germline, CDR1 is SGHAT and CDR2 is FQNNGV. The V end was cut by 1 base, the J end by 0 bases, with 13 bases between. This CDR3 has 17 amino acids. The CDR3 DNA reads as TGTGCCAGCAGCTTAGTTGGGTCACGGAGCTCTGGAAACACCATATATTTT. Its protein is CASSLVGSRSSGNTIYF.

The chain has TRBV6-6 and TRBJ1-4; 7 positions agree with TRBD1. Trimming cost V 6 bases and J 6 bases; bases outside gene matches: 7. Germline V lookup: CDR1 MNHNY, CDR2 SVGAGI (reference sequence). The length of the CDR3 is 14 residues. CDR3: CASSYRGLDEKLFF. Here the CDR3 DNA reads TGTGCCAGCAGCTATAGGGGGCTTGATGAAAAACTGTTTTTT.

The J gene is TRBJ2-7, the V gene TRBV7-8; the D is unclear. Germline CDR1 is SGHVS and CDR2 is FQNEAQ. V was pared by 2 bases and J by 3 bases, with 5 bases between. The CDR3 runs to 12 residues. Here the CDR3 DNA reads TGTGCCAGCAGCTTACCCGGCTACGAGCAGTACTTC. Its protein product is CASSLPGYEQYF.

Regarding this clone: No conserved phenylalanine or tryptophan is present at the end of the CDR3, so a read error is the likely explanation. The J gene is TRBJ2-7, the V gene TRBV4-3, with D possibly being TRBD1 (6 bases). The CDR3 consists of 15 residues. CDR1 and CDR2 from the germline V gene are LGHNA and YSLEER. Trimming pared 2 bases from V and 0 bases from J, leaving 11 bases between. The CDR3 protein is CASSQSGTSSYEQYL. DNA of the CDR3: TGCGCCAGCAGCCAAAGTGGGACAAGCTCCTACGAGCAGTACCTC.